This T cell receptor (beta chain) was identified during a study of blood T cell repertoires in COVID-19. At the level of the study: Acute and convalescent COVID-19 specimens originated in the United States, Italy and Spain. The cDNA or gDNA used as material had been derived from T cells, B-cell-depleted T cells, or PBMCs.

Under the authors' procedure: Cell counts per sample came from amplifying reference gene primers. Generated by immunoSEQ multiplex PCR, the TCRdb table keeps only in-frame clones and is missing some. The V and J calls and clone size come from that table; D and trimming were worked out from the DNA. Of hundreds of thousands of clones listed, about 89% are singletons. V gave up 3 bases and J gave up 0 bases; unmatched junction bases: 10. The CDR3 extends over 17 amino acids. The V gene's germline CDR1 is MGHRA and CDR2 YSYEKL. The clonotype comes from a woman aged 30 to 39 with acute or convalescent COVID-19. The sample comprised peripheral blood. This chain uses TRBV4-1 with TRBJ2-7; 8 bases match TRBD1. The CDR3 DNA follows: TGCGCCAGCAGCCACGATGTGGGACAGGTTTTCTCCTACGAGCAGTACTTC. It yields the protein CASSHDVGQVFSYEQYF.